Listed here is a single TCR beta chain. Its antigen is currently unknown. The read ends 3 residues before the CDR3 terminus; that terminus is restored from the germline J gene. The data belong to a study of T cells in women clearing cervical HPV infection. General observations from the study: CIN3+ cases had significantly higher TCR repertoire richness than controls, but evenness did not differ.

The CDR3 covers 15 residues. The germline V gene has CDR1 ENHRY and CDR2 SYGVKD. Trimming took 2 bases from V and 8 from J; bases not matched to a gene: 7. TCRdb's copy holds only in-frame clones and misses some; the assay was immunoSEQ multiplex PCR. This specimen shows more than 40,000 clones; the ten leading clones hold 7.6%. This sequence was found in a woman aged 18 to 75 with a cervical HPV16 infection that either progressed to CIN3+ or cleared (not recorded which). Input material: blood buffy coat. The genes are TRBV10-3 and TRBJ2-3, with 10 bases fitting TRBD2. CDR3 in amino acids: CAISEPTRTSGTQYF. The CDR3 DNA, read in part, is TGTGCCATCAGTGAGCCTACCCGGACTAGCGGTACG.